This TCR beta chain was documented in a study of cytomegalovirus exposure and HLA in healthy donors. Across the whole study: The approximately 120 validation repertoires and the approximately 640 first-cohort repertoires shared a platform, a later analysis reported. Study-wide points: One later analysis, an examination of the approximately 130 validation repertoires, found that first-cohort TCR clusters tended to co-occur in them.

Repertoires were generated with immunoSEQ multiplex PCR, while TCRdb's copy carries only in-frame clones and drops some. The sample lists about 360,000 clones, 86% seen once, with 0.8% to 0.85% in the top ten. Of note for this clone: Its antigen is still unknown.

V gave up 6 bases and J gave up 0 bases, with 7 bases separating them. Germline CDR1 SGHRS, CDR2 YFSETQ. This CDR3 comprises 14 residues. The receptor's source is a woman under 30 in good health and CMV-seronegative. Sequencing used PBMCs. V gene TRBV5-1 combines with J gene TRBJ1-6, with D perhaps matching TRBD1 (6 bases). The CDR3 DNA reads as TGCGCCAGCACGGACAGCTCCTATAATTCACCCCTCCACTTT. Translated: CASTDSSYNSPLHF.